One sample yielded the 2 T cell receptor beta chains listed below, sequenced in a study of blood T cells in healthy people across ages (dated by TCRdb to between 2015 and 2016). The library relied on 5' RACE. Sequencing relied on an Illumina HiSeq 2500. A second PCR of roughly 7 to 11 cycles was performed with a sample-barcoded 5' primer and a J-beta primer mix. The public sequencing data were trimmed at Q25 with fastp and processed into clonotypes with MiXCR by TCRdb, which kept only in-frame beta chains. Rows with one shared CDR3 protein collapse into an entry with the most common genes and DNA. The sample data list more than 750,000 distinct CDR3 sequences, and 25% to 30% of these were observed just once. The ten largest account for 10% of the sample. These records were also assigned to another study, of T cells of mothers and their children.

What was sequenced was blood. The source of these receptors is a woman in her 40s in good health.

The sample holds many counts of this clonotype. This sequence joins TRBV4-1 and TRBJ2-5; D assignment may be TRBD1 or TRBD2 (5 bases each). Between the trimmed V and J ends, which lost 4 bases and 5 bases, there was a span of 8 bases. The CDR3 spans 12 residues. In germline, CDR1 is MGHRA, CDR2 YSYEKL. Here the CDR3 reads CASSREGETQYF. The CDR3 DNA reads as TGCGCCAGCAGCCGCGAGGGGGAGACCCAGTACTTC.

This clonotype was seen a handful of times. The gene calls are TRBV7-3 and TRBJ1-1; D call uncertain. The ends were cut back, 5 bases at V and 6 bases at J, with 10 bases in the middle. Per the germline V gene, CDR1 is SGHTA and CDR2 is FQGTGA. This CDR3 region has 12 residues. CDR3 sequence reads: CASSDQDAEAFF. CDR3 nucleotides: TGTGCCAGCAGCGACCAGGACGCTGAAGCTTTCTTT.